This TCR beta chain came from a study of blood T cells in healthy people across ages. A J-beta primer mix and a sample-barcoded 5' primer were used in a second PCR of roughly 7 to 12 cycles. MiXCR was run by TCRdb on the 5' RACE reads, yielding one entry per CDR3 protein. Here the sample spans almost 1 million distinct CDR3 sequences, just over 50% being singletons. Note on this clonotype: What it binds is unknown.

The study, taken as a whole, reports: Older age coincided with a roughly linear decline in TCR beta diversity per million T cells. Lack of knowledge of donor CMV status possibly confounded expanded clonotype changes. The study could not conclusively compare naive and antigen-experienced cells, given its unsorted PBMCs.

Donors gave around 10 milliliters of peripheral blood apiece. V dropped 0 bases and J dropped 1 base, with 9 bases sitting between them. Germline CDR1 reads LGHNA; CDR2 reads YSLEER. This CDR3 has 15 residues. The material sequenced was blood. The chain links TRBV4-3 to TRBJ1-2; D is unclear. The TCR sequence derives from a woman aged 60-75 years in good health. The CDR3 reads CASSQDTEINYGYTF. The CDR3 DNA sequence: TGCGCCAGCAGCCAAGATACAGAAATTAACTATGGCTACACCTTC.